These T cell receptor beta chains were read from a single sample in a study of T cell repertoires in cytomegalovirus infection. TCRdb used MiXCR to reprocess the reads, holding one entry per CDR3 protein. The sample lists 350,000 to 500,000 distinct CDR3 sequences, approximately 32% occurring once. The sequenced sample consisted of PBMCs. These receptors all stem from a human donor in good health (CMV status not recorded). Some clones in this sample may be carry-over from other donors' samples. Both conserved end residues are trimmed from each CDR3. The order of the fields is J gene, V gene, CDR3 protein.

J: TRBJ2-2; V: TRBV25-1; CDR3: ASRDTGELF
J: TRBJ2-4; V: TRBV3-1; CDR3: ASSQGPGRGAKNIQY
J: TRBJ1-1; V: TRBV7-2; CDR3: ASSLKWAESAF
J: TRBJ1-1; V: TRBV20-1; CDR3: SEQATANTEAF
J: TRBJ1-2; V: TRBV7-8; CDR3: SSSRTVNYGYT
J: TRBJ2-3; V: TRBV2; CDR3: ASSRRTLLSTDTQY
J: TRBJ2-5; V: TRBV7-7; CDR3: ASSSQGVAETQY
J: TRBJ2-7; V: TRBV28; CDR3: ASSSGIYEQY
J: TRBJ1-5; V: TRBV27; CDR3: ASRQRGSNQPQH
J: TRBJ2-1; V: TRBV19; CDR3: ASSILAGSSYNEQF
J: TRBJ2-3; V: TRBV3-1; CDR3: ASSQGTAGPDTQY
J: TRBJ1-2; V: TRBV7-2; CDR3: ASSLGTGGWYGYT
J: TRBJ1-5; V: TRBV19; CDR3: ASSNHRGVPRHQPQH
J: TRBJ1-5; V: TRBV18; CDR3: ASSPSAAGSNQPQH
J: TRBJ2-2; V: TRBV10-1; CDR3: ASSERKSRGNTGELF
J: TRBJ2-2; V: TRBV4-1; CDR3: ASSQGLAGGYTGELF
J: TRBJ1-6; V: TRBV12-3/TRBV12-4; CDR3: ASSLWGGDYNSPLH
J: TRBJ1-1; V: TRBV3-1; CDR3: ASEPGLGTEAF
J: TRBJ2-5; V: TRBV11-2; CDR3: ASSSRTSGETQY
J: TRBJ2-7; V: TRBV6-2/TRBV6-3; CDR3: ASGRGPTYEQY
J: TRBJ1-6; V: TRBV6-6; CDR3: ASKQPGTGFSPLH
J: TRBJ2-5; V: TRBV7-6; CDR3: ASSGLRETQY
J: TRBJ1-4; V: TRBV5-4; CDR3: ASSLQGITNEKLF
J: TRBJ2-1; V: TRBV5-1; CDR3: ASRAGYEQF
J: TRBJ2-1; V: TRBV20-1; CDR3: SATDRESYNEQF
J: TRBJ1-3; V: TRBV12-3/TRBV12-4; CDR3: ASSFVRPGNTIY
J: TRBJ1-1; V: TRBV7-8; CDR3: ASSLGLANTEAF
J: TRBJ1-6; V: TRBV19; CDR3: ASSSPGTGDSPLQ
J: TRBJ2-3; V: TRBV6-6; CDR3: ASSYPTSSLTSGGNTDTQY
J: TRBJ2-2; V: TRBV7-3; CDR3: ASSLAGLTGENTGELF
J: TRBJ2-3; V: TRBV11-2; CDR3: ASSPGERGAADTQY
J: TRBJ1-2; V: TRBV6-5; CDR3: ASSYEPKPTGEFNYGYT
J: TRBJ2-3; V: TRBV20-1; CDR3: SATIPYSTDTQY
J: TRBJ2-1; V: TRBV28; CDR3: ASSFPGALQGVQF